The following is a T cell receptor (beta chain) sequence with its context. It has no known antigen specificity. Each CD8+ T cell subset was flow-sorted in triplicate, with under 350,000 cells per subset placed directly into RLT lysis buffer. To keep memory contaminants out, a stringent definition of naive CD8+ T cells was applied: CD45RO-CCR7+CD27+CD95-. Standard density gradient centrifugation was used to isolate peripheral blood mononuclear cells from buffy coats. Naive CXCR3-negative and CXCR3-positive CD8+ T cells were flow-sorted on a FACSAria III. Total RNA was extracted from sorted cells with an RNeasy Mini Kit. The entry originates in a study of CXCR3-negative and CXCR3-positive naive CD8 T cells (dated by TCRdb to the late 2010s). About the study as a whole: In total, approximately 130 million TRB reads were obtained, or roughly 1.5 +/- 0.3 million reads per library. Diversity and physicochemical repertoire analyses were performed on about ten donors pooled from two independent experiments. TRBV-TRBJ cluster analysis included naive subsets from roughly 5 donors and memory cells from 3 donors. What the research found in general, with its limitations: TRBV-TRBJ usage was similar between naive CXCR3-negative and CXCR3-positive cells from the same donor, while memory cells showed distinct patterns. Because surface CD5, which is linked to self-reactivity in mice, was comparable between the naive subsets, TCR interaction strength was also inferred from TRB CDR3 physicochemical properties. Compared with CXCR3-negative naive cells, CXCR3-positive naive cells had TRB CDR3s with higher hydrophobicity (lower Kidera factor 4), lower energy, and higher strength and volume indices. Comparably high repertoire diversity was found in both naive subsets, whereas much lower repertoire diversity was found in memory CD8+ T cells. Freshly isolated PBMCs were used for most assays because CXCR3 expression went down partially after cryopreservation.

TCRdb records NextSeq 550 as the sequencer. The Human TCR Profiling Kit (MiLaboratory) was used to make UMI-labeled 5' RACE TRB cDNA libraries. cDNA synthesis used the entire amount of extracted RNA, and PCR amplification then used the entire amount of cDNA produced. Libraries were prepared in parallel with an identical number of PCR cycles. The source study handled its data this way. MIGEC and MiXCR extracted about 48,000 +/- 9,800 unique UMI-labeled TRB cDNA molecules per library, requiring at least two reads per UMI. On average, around 40,000 +/- 10,000 functional in-frame TRB CDR3 nucleotide clonotypes lacking stop codons were found per library. Diversity metrics, including normalized Shannon-Wiener and Chao1, were computed in VDJtools after downsampling to 5000 UMI-labeled TRB molecules per sample. VDJtools computed clonotype-size-weighted physicochemical properties of the central five CDR3 residues: interaction energy, strength, volume and Kidera factor 4. TCRdb reprocessed the sequencing reads and holds a single record per CDR3 protein sequence, with no DNA. TCRdb assigned the V and J calls; the authors' analysis was not used. The table kept for this sample lists approximately 88,000 distinct CDR3 sequences. Around 0.51% of the sample goes to the ten largest clones.

The CDR3 covers 12 residues, taking in both the cysteine and the phenylalanine. A DNA sequence was not provided. CDR1 DFQATT and CDR2 SNEGSKA are derived from the germline V gene (reference sequence). The specimen sequenced was naive CXCR3+ CD8+ T cells from blood. What this sample's cell subset or site label stands for: CD45RO-CCR7+CD27+CD95- naive CD8+ T cells expressing CXCR3 (TNR3+). The chain links TRBV20-1 with TRBJ2-1; TCRdb selects TRBD1, and the lack of DNA leaves this call unchecked. The receptor was derived from a human donor in good health. Some clones in this sample may be carry-over from other donors' samples. Here the CDR3 is given as CSASTGAVEQFF.